What follows are 27 T cell receptor beta chains derived from one specimen sequenced in a study of shared clonotypes between healthy human individuals. Method: immunoSEQ multiplex PCR; TCRdb's copy keeps in-frame clones and lacks some. The top ten hold 0.39% of the sample, which has approximately 2.1 million clones, just over 90% seen once. Sample: naive CD4+ T cells from PBMCs. The subset denotes: CD45RA+ positively selected. The receptors derive from a man younger than 35 in good health. Some clones in this sample may be carry-over from other donors' samples.

V gene TRBV2 combines with J gene TRBJ2-7; TRBD1 agrees at 7 bases. Germline CDR1 SNHLY, CDR2 FYNNEI. This CDR3 region has 15 residues. The V gene end was trimmed by 1 base and the J gene end by 3 bases; junction bases not matched to a gene: 6. CDR3: CASSEESGQIYEQYF. The DNA of the CDR3 is TGTGCCAGCAGTGAAGAATCGGGACAGATCTACGAGCAGTACTTC.

This chain uses TRBV4-1 with TRBJ2-7; perhaps TRBD1 as D (5 bases). Trimming pared 3 bases from V and 0 bases from J, leaving 12 bases between. This CDR3 comprises 15 residues. Germline loops: CDR1 MGHRA, CDR2 YSYEKL. This CDR3 is CASSQYRISSYEQYF. DNA of the CDR3: TGCGCCAGCAGCCAGTACAGGATAAGCTCCTACGAGCAGTACTTC.

This clone was counted a single time. This chain links TRBV6-1 with TRBJ1-4; D gene ambiguous. Germline CDR1 and CDR2: MNHNS and SASEGT. V was cut by 4 bases and J by 8 bases, with 23 bases left in between. The CDR3 is made up of 17 amino acids. CDR3 loop: CASSAPWVAGLNEKLFF. CDR3 in DNA: TGTGCCAGCAGTGCCCCCTGGGTAGCAGGACTTAACGAAAAACTGTTTTTT.

This clone was recorded a few times. The rearrangement links TRBV5-1 to TRBJ1-1, with no clear D. With 6 bases removed from V and 1 base from J, the gap between germline ends came to 13 bases. The length of the CDR3 is 14 residues. Germline CDR1 reads SGHRS; CDR2 reads YFSETQ. CDR3 sequence (DNA): TGCGCCAGCACTCCCTCACATGCGAACACTGAAGCTTTCTTT. Encoded protein: CASTPSHANTEAFF.

Of note for this clone: The sample carries other DNA sequences with the same CDR3. The chain employs TRBV5-1 and TRBJ1-2; the D is unclear. V lost 0 bases and J lost 1, with 4 bases in between. The V gene's germline CDR1 is SGHRS and CDR2 YFSETQ. The CDR3 sequence is 13 residues long. This chain's CDR3 is CASSLGSNYGYTF. The CDR3 nucleotides read TGCGCCAGCAGCTTGGGGAGTAACTATGGCTACACCTTC. Combining the CDR3 with reference TRBV5-1 and TRBJ1-2 gives the whole variable domain KAGVTQTPRYLIKTRGQQVTLSCSPISGHRSVSWYQQTPGQGLQFLFEYFSETQRNKGNFPGRFSGRQFSNSRSEMNVSTLELGDSALYLCASSLGSNYGYTFGSGTRLTVV.

CDR3 DNA: TGTGCCAGCAGCCGGAGTGGGGCCATCGGCGACGAGCAGTACTTC. As protein: CASSRSGAIGDEQYF. The genes are TRBV5-8 and TRBJ2-7; D is perhaps TRBD1 (5 bases). CDR3 length equals 15 residues. Germline V lookup: CDR1 SGHTS, CDR2 YDEGEE. V lost 4 bases and J lost 5, with 19 bases in between. Full variable domain (missing parts from reference TRBV5-8 and TRBJ2-7): EAGVTQSPTHLIKTRGQQATLRCSPISGHTSVYWYQQALGLGLQFLLWYDEGEERNRGNFPPRFSGRQFPNYSSELNVNALELEDSALYLCASSRSGAIGDEQYFGPGTRLTVT.

V is TRBV19 and J is TRBJ1-5; 12 bases are a match to TRBD1. V lost 4 bases and J lost 7; bases outside the gene matches: 11. This CDR3 is 17 amino acids long. The germline V gene has CDR1 LNHDA and CDR2 SQIVND (reference sequence). In nucleotides, the CDR3 is TGTGCCAGTAGTACTTTGCCGGGACAGGGGGCAGGGCAGCCCCAGCATTTT. It yields the protein CASSTLPGQGAGQPQHF.

This chain connects TRBV28 to TRBJ2-5; D unclear. The germline V gene has CDR1 MDHEN and CDR2 SYDVKM. The CDR3 consists of 14 residues. V was clipped by 3 bases and J by 5 bases, with 13 bases between them. CDR3 DNA sequence: TGTGCCAGCAGTTTGTCTGGGGTGAGGGAGACCCAGTACTTC. It encodes CASSLSGVRETQYF.

The gene calls are TRBV28 and TRBJ2-5; D gene unclear. The CDR3 spans 14 residues. V dropped 5 bases and J dropped 2 bases, with 12 bases sitting between them. Germline CDR1 reads MDHEN; CDR2 reads SYDVKM. The CDR3 bases are TGTGCCAGCAGTCCCCTACCCCCTCAAGAGACCCAGTACTTC. This codes for CASSPLPPQETQYF.

This clone was observed a few times. The CDR3 is CASSLESPQETQYF. Here the CDR3 DNA reads TGCGCCAGCAGCTTGGAAAGTCCTCAAGAGACCCAGTACTTC. The chain recombines TRBV5-1 with TRBJ2-5; D is unclear. CDR1 is SGHRS, CDR2 YFSETQ, per germline. CDR3 length equals 14 residues. V lost 0 bases and J lost 2, with 8 bases in between.

The rearrangement joins TRBV9 to TRBJ1-1; perhaps TRBD1 as D (5 bases). V was clipped by 3 bases and J by 7 bases, with 16 bases between them. CDR3 length: 14 amino acids. Germline V gives CDR1 SGDLS, CDR2 YYNGEE. CDR3 coding DNA: TGTGCCAGCAGCGAGGGACGTCTGGCCATTGAAGCTTTCTTT. Protein: CASSEGRLAIEAFF.

The chain uses TRBV27 and TRBJ1-2; no clear D. The CDR3 has 15 amino acids. The V gene lost 4 bases and the J gene lost 0 bases, with 12 bases spanning the gap. CDR1 and CDR2 (germline): MNHEY, SMNVEV (reference sequence). Here the CDR3 reads CASSSLYLANYGYTF. The CDR3 DNA sequence: TGTGCCAGCAGTTCCCTATACCTAGCTAACTATGGCTACACCTTC.

The rearrangement joins TRBV7-8 to TRBJ2-7, with D unclear. Trimming cost V 4 bases and J 7 bases, with 11 bases left between them. The CDR3 totals 12 residues. Germline V gene lookup returns CDR1 SGHVS and CDR2 FQNEAQ. CDR3 coding DNA: TGTGCCAGCAGCTCCGGGTCGAGGGAGCAGTACTTC. This sequence encodes CASSSGSREQYF.

V is TRBV6-5 and J is TRBJ2-1; D perhaps matches TRBD1 (5 bases). The ends were cut back, 2 bases at V and 6 bases at J, with 14 bases in the middle. The CDR3 length is 15 residues. Per germline, CDR1 MNHEY and CDR2 SVGAGI. The CDR3 coding sequence is TGTGCCAGCAGTTACAGGGGCCCCAACCCCAATGAGCAGTTCTTC. Its translation is CASSYRGPNPNEQFF.

This clone was picked up a small number of times. The chain carries TRBV7-9 and TRBJ1-1, with TRBD1 matching 10 bases. This CDR3 is built from 16 residues. V lost 4 bases and J lost 3; bases outside the gene matches: 8. Germline V gene sequence: CDR1 SEHNR, CDR2 FQNEAQ (reference sequence). The CDR3 here is CASSSSWDRGDTEAFF. The CDR3 coding sequence is TGTGCCAGCAGCTCGTCTTGGGACAGGGGAGACACTGAAGCTTTCTTT.

On this clone: In the same sample, other DNA sequences code for this CDR3. The chain carries TRBV7-2 and TRBJ1-2; D remains ambiguous. V was shortened by 0 bases and J by 6 bases, with 8 bases between the two germline ends. Germline CDR1 and CDR2: SGHTA and FQGNSA. This CDR3 has 13 residues. The CDR3 loop is CASSLAREDGYTF. The CDR3 DNA follows: TGTGCCAGCAGCTTAGCGAGGGAGGATGGCTACACCTTC.

This sequence joins TRBV11-3 and TRBJ2-1; a possible D gene is TRBD1 (6 bases). The V gene lost 1 base and the J gene lost 8 bases, with 12 bases spanning the gap. The CDR3 consists of 14 residues. In germline, CDR1 is SGHNT, CDR2 YENEEA. The CDR3 region is CASSLGDKRDEQFF. CDR3 in DNA: TGTGCCAGCAGCTTAGGGGACAAACGGGATGAGCAGTTCTTC.

The chain recombines TRBV29-1 with TRBJ2-5, with a tentative D call TRBD1 (6 bases). This CDR3 is 13 amino acids long. V was cut by 3 bases and J by 5 bases, with 13 bases left in between. Germline V gives CDR1 SQVTM, CDR2 ANQGSEA. CDR3 protein: CSVDVGGPETQYF. The CDR3 nucleotides read TGCAGCGTTGACGTAGGGGGTCCGGAGACCCAGTACTTC.

The chain is built from TRBV15 and TRBJ2-1, with D maybe TRBD2 (7 bases). Germline V gene lookup returns CDR1 LNHNV and CDR2 YYDKDF (reference sequence). Deletions cut 5 bases from V and 9 bases from J, with 11 bases between. This CDR3 is built from 12 residues. The CDR3 coding sequence is TGTGCCACCAGCCCAAGGGGGGGTGAGCAGTTCTTC. Amino acids: CATSPRGGEQFF.

The rearrangement joins TRBV28 to TRBJ1-5; weak D call: TRBD1 (5 bases). V was trimmed by 2 bases and J by 7 bases, leaving 12 bases between them. The CDR3 runs to 14 residues. Germline loops: CDR1 MDHEN, CDR2 SYDVKM. The DNA for the CDR3 is TGTGCCAGCAGTTTAGGGGGTAGTGGGCAGCCCCAGCATTTT. Translation: CASSLGGSGQPQHF.

This chain links TRBV2 with TRBJ1-5, with a possible D match to TRBD1 (5 bases). The CDR3 runs 13 residues. From germline, CDR1 is SNHLY and CDR2 FYNNEI. With 5 bases removed from V and 4 bases from J, the gap between germline ends came to 9 bases. The CDR3 sequence is CASSIWGNQPQHF. CDR3 DNA: TGTGCCAGCAGTATCTGGGGGAATCAGCCCCAGCATTTT.

The chain links TRBV7-9 to TRBJ2-3; 14 bases are shared with TRBD2. The CDR3 extends over 15 amino acids. From germline, CDR1 is SEHNR and CDR2 FQNEAQ (reference sequence). J gave up 5 bases and V 5 bases, and 3 bases lay outside the gene matches. CDR3 nucleotides: TGTGCCAGCAGCCGACTAGCGGGAGGGAGAGATACGCAGTATTTT. This gives the protein CASSRLAGGRDTQYF. The full variable domain, completed using reference TRBV7-9 and TRBJ2-3, is DTGVSQNPRHKITKRGQNVTFRCDPISEHNRLYWYRQTLGQGPEFLTYFQNEAQLEKSRLLSDRFSAERPKGSFSTLEIQRTEQGDSAMYLCASSRLAGGRDTQYFGPGTRLTVL.

With regard to this clone: The identical CDR3 is also encoded by other nucleotide sequences in the sample. The gene calls are TRBV5-4 and TRBJ2-1, with 11 nucleotides matching TRBD2. CDR3 length equals 15 residues. Germline V CDR1 and CDR2: SGHNT, YYREEE (reference sequence). Germline trimming cut 1 base from V and 7 bases from J; bases unmatched to any gene: 4. The CDR3 reads CASSLTSGRHNEQFF. The CDR3 nucleotides are TGTGCCAGCAGCTTGACTAGCGGGAGACATAATGAGCAGTTCTTC.

The rearrangement uses TRBV19 and TRBJ2-3; unclear D gene. Germline V CDR1 and CDR2: LNHDA, SQIVND (reference sequence). Trimming removed 4 bases at V and 6 bases at J, with 11 bases between. The CDR3 is made up of 13 amino acids. The CDR3 protein is CASSSLYGDTQYF. CDR3 DNA: TGTGCCAGTAGTAGTCTCTATGGGGATACGCAGTATTTT.

The V and J genes are TRBV28 and TRBJ1-2; D uncertain. The CDR3 sequence is 13 residues long. The V gene lost 3 bases and the J gene lost 4 bases, with 9 bases spanning the gap. From germline, CDR1 is MDHEN and CDR2 SYDVKM. CDR3 region: CASSLISFYGYTF. The CDR3 coding sequence is TGTGCCAGCAGTTTGATCAGCTTCTATGGCTACACCTTC.

This clone was seen a few times. This specimen includes other DNA sequences encoding the same CDR3. This rearrangement joins TRBV30 to TRBJ1-4; D gene uncertain. The CDR3 runs 12 residues. Germline V gives CDR1 GTSNPN, CDR2 SVGIG (reference sequence). Trimming removed 0 bases at V and 8 bases at J, with 7 bases between. CDR3 nucleotides: TGTGCCTGGAGTGTTGCGGGAGAAAAACTGTTTTTT. Its translation is CAWSVAGEKLFF.

The rearrangement links TRBV7-8 to TRBJ2-1, with 14 positions matching TRBD2. V lost 0 bases, J lost 10 bases, and 5 bases stayed unmatched. Looked up from germline, CDR1 is SGHVS and CDR2 is FQNEAQ. The CDR3 is made up of 16 amino acids. In DNA, the CDR3 is TGTGCCAGCAGCTTAGCCGGGACTAGCGGGAGTAGGGAGCAGTTCTTC. Protein: CASSLAGTSGSREQFF.